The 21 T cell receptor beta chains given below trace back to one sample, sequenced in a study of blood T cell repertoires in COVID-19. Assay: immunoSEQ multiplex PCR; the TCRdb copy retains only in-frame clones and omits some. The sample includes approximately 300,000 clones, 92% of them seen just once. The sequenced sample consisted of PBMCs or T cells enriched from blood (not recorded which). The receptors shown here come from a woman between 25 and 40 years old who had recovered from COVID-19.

The CDR3 DNA sequence: TGTGCCAGCAGCTCTACCCCGACAGGGATCCAAGAGACCCAGTACTTC. As protein: CASSSTPTGIQETQYF. The chain employs TRBV7-9 and TRBJ2-5, with 7 bases fitting TRBD1. Trimming took 4 bases from V and 1 from J; bases not matched to a gene: 9. The CDR3 length is 16 residues. Germline V gene data show CDR1 as SEHNR and CDR2 as FQNEAQ (reference sequence).

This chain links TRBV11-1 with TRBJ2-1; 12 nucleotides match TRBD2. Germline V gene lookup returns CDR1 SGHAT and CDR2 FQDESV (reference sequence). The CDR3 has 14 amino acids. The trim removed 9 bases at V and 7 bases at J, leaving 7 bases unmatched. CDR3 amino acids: CASIPSGGANEQFF. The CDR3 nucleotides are TGTGCCAGTATACCTAGCGGGGGGGCTAATGAGCAGTTCTTC.

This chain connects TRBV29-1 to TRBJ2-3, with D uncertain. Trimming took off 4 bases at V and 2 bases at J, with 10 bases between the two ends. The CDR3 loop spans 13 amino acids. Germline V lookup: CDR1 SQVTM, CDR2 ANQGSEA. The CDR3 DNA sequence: TGCAGCGTTGCTGACACCTACACAGATACGCAGTATTTT. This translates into CSVADTYTDTQYF.

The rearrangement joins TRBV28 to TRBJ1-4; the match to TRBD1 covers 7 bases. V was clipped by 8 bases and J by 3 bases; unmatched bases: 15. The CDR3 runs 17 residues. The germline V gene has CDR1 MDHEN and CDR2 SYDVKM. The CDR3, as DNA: TGTGCCAGCTCGAGTATATTCGACAGGGCACCTAATGAAAAACTGTTTTTT. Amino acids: CASSSIFDRAPNEKLFF.

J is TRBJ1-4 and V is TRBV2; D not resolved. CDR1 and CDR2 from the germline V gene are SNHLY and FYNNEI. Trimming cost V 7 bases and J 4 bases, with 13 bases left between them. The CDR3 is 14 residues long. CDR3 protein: CASTRGVNNEKLFF. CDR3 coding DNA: TGTGCCAGCACACGGGGTGTGAATAATGAAAAACTGTTTTTT.

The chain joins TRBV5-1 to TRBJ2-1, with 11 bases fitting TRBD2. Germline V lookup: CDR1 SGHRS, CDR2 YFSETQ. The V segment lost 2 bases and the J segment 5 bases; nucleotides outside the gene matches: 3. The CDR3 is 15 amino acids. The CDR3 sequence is CASSFLAGGNNEQFF. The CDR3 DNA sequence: TGCGCCAGCAGCTTTCTAGCGGGGGGTAACAATGAGCAGTTCTTC. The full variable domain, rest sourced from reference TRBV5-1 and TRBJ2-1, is KAGVTQTPRYLIKTRGQQVTLSCSPISGHRSVSWYQQTPGQGLQFLFEYFSETQRNKGNFPGRFSGRQFSNSRSEMNVSTLELGDSALYLCASSFLAGGNNEQFFGPGTRLTVL.

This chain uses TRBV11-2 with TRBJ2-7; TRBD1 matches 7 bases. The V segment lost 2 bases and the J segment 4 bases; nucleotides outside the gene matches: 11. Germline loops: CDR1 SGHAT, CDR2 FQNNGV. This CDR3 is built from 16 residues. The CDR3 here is CASSLHPPGQIYEQYF. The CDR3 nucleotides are TGTGCCAGCAGCTTACACCCCCCGGGACAGATATACGAGCAGTACTTC.

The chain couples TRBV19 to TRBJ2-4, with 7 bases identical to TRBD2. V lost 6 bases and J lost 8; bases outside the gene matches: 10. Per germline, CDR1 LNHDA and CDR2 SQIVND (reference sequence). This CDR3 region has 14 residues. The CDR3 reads CASRGTGGEDIQYF. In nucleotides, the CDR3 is TGTGCCAGTAGGGGTACGGGGGGAGAGGACATTCAGTACTTC.

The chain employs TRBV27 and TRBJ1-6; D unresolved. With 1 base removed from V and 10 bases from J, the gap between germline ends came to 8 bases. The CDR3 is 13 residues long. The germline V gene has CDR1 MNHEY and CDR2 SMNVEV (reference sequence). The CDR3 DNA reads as TGTGCCAGCAGTTTATACGAGGGATCACCCCTCCACTTT. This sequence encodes CASSLYEGSPLHF.

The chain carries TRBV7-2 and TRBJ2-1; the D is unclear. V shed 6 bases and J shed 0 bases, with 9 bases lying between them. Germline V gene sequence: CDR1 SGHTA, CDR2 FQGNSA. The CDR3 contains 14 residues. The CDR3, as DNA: TGTGCCAGCAGAGACTCCTCCTCCTACAATGAGCAGTTCTTC. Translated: CASRDSSSYNEQFF. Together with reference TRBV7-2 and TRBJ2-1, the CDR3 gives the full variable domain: GAGVSQSPSNKVTEKGKDVELRCDPISGHTALYWYRQSLGQGLEFLIYFQGNSAPDKSGLPSDRFSAERTGGSVSTLTIQRTQQEDSAVYLCASRDSSSYNEQFFGPGTRLTVL.

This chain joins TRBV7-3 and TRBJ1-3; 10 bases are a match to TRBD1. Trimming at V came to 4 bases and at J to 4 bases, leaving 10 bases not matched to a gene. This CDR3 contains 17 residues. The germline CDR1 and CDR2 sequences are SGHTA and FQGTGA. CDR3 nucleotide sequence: TGTGCCAGCAGCTCCTTAACCGGGACAGGGGCCGGAAACACCATATATTTT. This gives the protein CASSSLTGTGAGNTIYF.

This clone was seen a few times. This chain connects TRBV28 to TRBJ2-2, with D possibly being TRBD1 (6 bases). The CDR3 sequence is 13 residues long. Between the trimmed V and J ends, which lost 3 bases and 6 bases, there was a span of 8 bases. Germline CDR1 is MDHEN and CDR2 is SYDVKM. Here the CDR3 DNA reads TGTGCCAGCAGTTTGCAGGGGTCCGGGGAGCTGTTTTTT. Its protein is CASSLQGSGELFF.

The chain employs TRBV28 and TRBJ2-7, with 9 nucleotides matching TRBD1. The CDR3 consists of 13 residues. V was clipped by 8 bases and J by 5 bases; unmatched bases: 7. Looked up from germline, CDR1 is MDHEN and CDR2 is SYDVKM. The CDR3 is CASGSGTGHEQYF. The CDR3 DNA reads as TGTGCCAGCGGCTCCGGGACAGGGCACGAGCAGTACTTC.

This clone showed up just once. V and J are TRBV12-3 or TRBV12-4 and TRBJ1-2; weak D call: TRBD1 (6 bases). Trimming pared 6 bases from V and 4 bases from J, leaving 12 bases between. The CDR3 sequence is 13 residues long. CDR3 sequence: CASSLGAVYGYTF. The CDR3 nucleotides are TGTGCCAGCAGCTTGGGGGCAGTCTATGGCTACACCTTC.

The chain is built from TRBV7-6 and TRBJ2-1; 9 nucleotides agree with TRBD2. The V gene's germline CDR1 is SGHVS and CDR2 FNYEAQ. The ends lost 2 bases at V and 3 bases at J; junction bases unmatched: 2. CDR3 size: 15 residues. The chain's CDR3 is CASSLSGGNYNEQFF. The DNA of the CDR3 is TGTGCCAGCAGCTTAAGCGGGGGGAACTACAATGAGCAGTTCTTC.

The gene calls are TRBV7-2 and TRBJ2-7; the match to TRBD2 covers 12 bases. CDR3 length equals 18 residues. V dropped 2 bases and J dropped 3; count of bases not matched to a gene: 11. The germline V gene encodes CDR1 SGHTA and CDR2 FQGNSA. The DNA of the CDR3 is TGTGCCAGCAGCTTAAACCGTTTTCTAGCGGGGGGGAACTACGAGCAGTACTTC. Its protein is CASSLNRFLAGGNYEQYF.

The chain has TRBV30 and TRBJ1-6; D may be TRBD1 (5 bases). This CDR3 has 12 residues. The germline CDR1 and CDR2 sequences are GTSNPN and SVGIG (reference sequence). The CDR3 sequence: CAFGTAESPLHF. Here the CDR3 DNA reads TGTGCGTTCGGGACTGCAGAATCACCCCTCCACTTT.

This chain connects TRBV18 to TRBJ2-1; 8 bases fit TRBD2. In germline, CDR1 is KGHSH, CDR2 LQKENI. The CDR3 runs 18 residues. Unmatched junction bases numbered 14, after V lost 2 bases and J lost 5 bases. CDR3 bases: TGTGCCAGCTCACCATTTTTTCTGGCGGGGGGATCCGACAATGAGCAGTTCTTC. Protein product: CASSPFFLAGGSDNEQFF.

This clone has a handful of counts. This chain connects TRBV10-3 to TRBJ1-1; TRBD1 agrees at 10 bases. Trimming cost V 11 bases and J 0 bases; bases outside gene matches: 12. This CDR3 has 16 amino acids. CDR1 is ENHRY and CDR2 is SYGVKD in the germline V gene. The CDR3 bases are TGTGCCTCGACGGCAGACAGGGGGCTCTTGAACACTGAAGCTTTCTTT. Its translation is CASTADRGLLNTEAFF.

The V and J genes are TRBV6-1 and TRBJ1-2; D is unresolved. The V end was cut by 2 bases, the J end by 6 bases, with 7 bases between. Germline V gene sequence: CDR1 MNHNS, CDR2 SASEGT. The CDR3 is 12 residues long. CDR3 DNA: TGTGCCAGCAGTGAAAAGGGAGATGGCTACACCTTC. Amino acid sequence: CASSEKGDGYTF.

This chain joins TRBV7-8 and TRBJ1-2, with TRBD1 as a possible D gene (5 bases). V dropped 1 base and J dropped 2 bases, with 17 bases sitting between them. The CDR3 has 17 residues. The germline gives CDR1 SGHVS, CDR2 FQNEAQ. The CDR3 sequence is CASSLVKGGVNNYGYTF. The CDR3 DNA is TGTGCCAGCAGCTTAGTTAAAGGAGGGGTTAACAACTATGGCTACACCTTC.